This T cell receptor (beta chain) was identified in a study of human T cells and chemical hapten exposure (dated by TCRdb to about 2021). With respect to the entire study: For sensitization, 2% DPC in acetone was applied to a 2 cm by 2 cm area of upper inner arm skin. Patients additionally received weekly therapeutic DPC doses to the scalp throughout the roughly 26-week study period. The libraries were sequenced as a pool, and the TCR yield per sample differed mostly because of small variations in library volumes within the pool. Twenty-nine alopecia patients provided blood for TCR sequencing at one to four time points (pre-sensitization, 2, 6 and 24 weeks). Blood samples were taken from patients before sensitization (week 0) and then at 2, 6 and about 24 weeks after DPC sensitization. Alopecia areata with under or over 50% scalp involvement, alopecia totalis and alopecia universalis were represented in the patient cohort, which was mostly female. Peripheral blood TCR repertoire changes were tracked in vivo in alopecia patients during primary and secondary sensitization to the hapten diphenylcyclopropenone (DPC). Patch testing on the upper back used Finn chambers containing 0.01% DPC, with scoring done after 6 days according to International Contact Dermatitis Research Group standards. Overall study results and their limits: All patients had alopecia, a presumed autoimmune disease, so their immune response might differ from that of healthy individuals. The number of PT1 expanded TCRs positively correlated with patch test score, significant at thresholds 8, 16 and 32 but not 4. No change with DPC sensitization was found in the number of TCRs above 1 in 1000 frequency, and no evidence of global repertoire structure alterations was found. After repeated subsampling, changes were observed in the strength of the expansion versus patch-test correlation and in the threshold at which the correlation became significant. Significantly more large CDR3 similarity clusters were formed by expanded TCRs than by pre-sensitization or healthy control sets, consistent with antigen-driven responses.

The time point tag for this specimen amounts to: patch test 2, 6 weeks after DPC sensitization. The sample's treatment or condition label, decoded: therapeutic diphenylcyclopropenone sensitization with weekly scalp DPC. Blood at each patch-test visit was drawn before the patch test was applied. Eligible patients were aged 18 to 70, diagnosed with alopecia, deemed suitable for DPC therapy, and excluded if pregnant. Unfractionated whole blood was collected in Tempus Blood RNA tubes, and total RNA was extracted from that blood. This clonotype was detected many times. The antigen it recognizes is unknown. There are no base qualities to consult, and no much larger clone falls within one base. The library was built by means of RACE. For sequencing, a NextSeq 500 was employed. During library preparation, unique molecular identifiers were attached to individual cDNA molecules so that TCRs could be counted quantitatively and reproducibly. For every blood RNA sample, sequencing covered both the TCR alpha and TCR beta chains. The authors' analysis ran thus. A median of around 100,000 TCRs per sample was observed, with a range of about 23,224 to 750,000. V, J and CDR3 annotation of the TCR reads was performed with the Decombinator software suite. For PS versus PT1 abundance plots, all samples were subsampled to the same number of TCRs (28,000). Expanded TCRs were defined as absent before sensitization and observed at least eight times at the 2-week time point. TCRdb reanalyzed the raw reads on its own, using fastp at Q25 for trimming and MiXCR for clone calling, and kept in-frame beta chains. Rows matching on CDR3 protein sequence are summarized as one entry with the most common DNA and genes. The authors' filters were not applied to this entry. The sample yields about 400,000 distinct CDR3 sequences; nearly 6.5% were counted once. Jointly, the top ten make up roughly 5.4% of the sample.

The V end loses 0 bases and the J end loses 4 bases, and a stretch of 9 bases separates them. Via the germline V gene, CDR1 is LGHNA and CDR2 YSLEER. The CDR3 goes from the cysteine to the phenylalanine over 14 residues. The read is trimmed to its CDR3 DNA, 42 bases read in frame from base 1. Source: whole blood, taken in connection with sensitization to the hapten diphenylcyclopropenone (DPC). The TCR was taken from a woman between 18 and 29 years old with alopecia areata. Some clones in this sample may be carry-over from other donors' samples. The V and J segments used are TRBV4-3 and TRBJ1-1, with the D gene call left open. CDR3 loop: CASSQDLRSTEAFF. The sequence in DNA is TGCGCCAGCAGCCAAGACCTAAGGTCCACTGAAGCTTTCTTT.